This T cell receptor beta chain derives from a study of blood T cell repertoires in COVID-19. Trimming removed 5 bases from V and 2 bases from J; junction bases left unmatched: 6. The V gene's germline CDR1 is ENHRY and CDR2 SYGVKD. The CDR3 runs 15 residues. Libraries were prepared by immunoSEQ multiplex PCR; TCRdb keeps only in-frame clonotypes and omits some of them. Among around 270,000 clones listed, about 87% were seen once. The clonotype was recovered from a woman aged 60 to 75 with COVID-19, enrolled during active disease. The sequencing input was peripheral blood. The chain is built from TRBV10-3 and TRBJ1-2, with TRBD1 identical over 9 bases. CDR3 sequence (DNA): TGTGCCATCAGTAGAGCCGGGACAGGGAACTATGGCTACACCTTC. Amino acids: CAISRAGTGNYGYTF.